A selection of T cell receptor beta chains follows, all from one sample in a study of shared clonotypes between healthy human individuals. The method was immunoSEQ multiplex PCR; TCRdb's version includes in-frame clones alone and lacks a portion of them. Here the sample spans 2.5 million or so clones, approximately 94% being singletons. Specimen: naive CD4+ T cells sorted from blood. The receptor set was obtained from a man aged 18 to 29 in good health. Each CDR3 is given with its conserved first and last residue. D genes are given only for firm matches. Not every row has a clone size; where given, it reads once, few, many or a size class.

clone size	V gene	D gene	J gene	CDR3 protein	CDR3 DNA
NA	TRBV5-1	NA	TRBJ2-5	CASSLWAIQETQYF	TGCGCCAGCAGCTTGTGGGCGATCCAAGAGACCCAGTACTTC
NA	TRBV5-1	TRBD1	TRBJ1-2	CASRQGMLGYTF	TGCGCCAGCAGACAGGGGATGCTTGGCTACACCTTC
NA	TRBV28	NA	TRBJ2-7	CASTLGGGNEQYF	TGTGCCAGCACCCTAGGTGGCGGGAACGAGCAGTACTTC
NA	TRBV5-1	TRBD2	TRBJ2-3	CASSPGLAEGTDTQYF	TGCGCCAGCAGCCCGGGACTAGCGGAAGGCACAGATACGCAGTATTTT
NA	TRBV9	TRBD1	TRBJ2-2	CASRPRAGGLAGELFF	TGTGCCAGCAGGCCGCGGGCAGGGGGCTTGGCCGGGGAGCTGTTTTTT
NA	TRBV6-4	NA	TRBJ2-3	CASSDRGSPRDTQYF	TGTGCCAGCAGTGACCGGGGCAGCCCGAGAGATACGCAGTATTTT
NA	TRBV6-6	TRBD2	TRBJ2-7	CASSYESGGAGEQYF	TGTGCCAGCAGTTACGAGAGCGGGGGGGCGGGCGAGCAGTACTTC
NA	TRBV6-5	NA	TRBJ2-2	CASKPGRENTGELFF	TGTGCCAGCAAACCCGGGCGGGAGAACACCGGGGAGCTGTTTTTT
NA	TRBV25-1	NA	TRBJ2-3	CASSEAGPVLDTQYF	TGTGCCAGCAGTGAAGCGGGGCCGGTCTTGGATACGCAGTATTTT
NA	TRBV25-1	NA	TRBJ2-2	CASSGWTAGTGELFF	TGTGCCAGCAGTGGATGGACAGCGGGAACCGGGGAGCTGTTTTTT
once	TRBV29-1	NA	TRBJ2-2	CSVFDGTGELFF	TGCAGCGTTTTTGACGGCACCGGGGAGCTGTTTTTT
NA	TRBV2	TRBD2	TRBJ2-1	CASSDWSSGGRPPFF	TGTGCCAGCAGTGATTGGTCTAGCGGGGGGCGCCCCCCGTTCTTC
once	TRBV7-2	NA	TRBJ1-4	CASSSKRPTTNEKLFF	TGTGCCAGCAGCTCCAAAAGACCAACGACTAATGAAAAACTGTTTTTT
few	TRBV20-1	NA	TRBJ2-3	CSAGGTDTQYF	TGCAGTGCTGGGGGCACAGATACGCAGTATTTT
once	TRBV28	NA	TRBJ1-2	CASSFPGGYTF	TGTGCCAGCAGTTTTCCGGGCGGCTACACCTTC
NA	TRBV29-1	NA	TRBJ2-1	CSVGQGNEQFF	TGCAGCGTAGGTCAGGGGAATGAGCAGTTCTTC